Following are 17 T cell receptor beta chains from one sample sequenced in a study of T cells after yellow fever vaccination. TCRdb redid the calling of the 5' RACE reads with MiXCR, one entry per CDR3 protein. The sample has around 550,000 distinct CDR3 sequences, roughly 21% seen once; the top ten hold around an eighth. The specimen was PBMCs, collected 15 days after the yellow fever booster vaccination. The receptors come from a man aged 30 to 39 who received the YFV17D yellow fever vaccine.

This clonotype occurred a few times. The V call is TRBV6-1, the J call TRBJ2-3, with 12 bases identical to TRBD2. CDR3 length: 16 residues. Germline trimming cut 3 bases from V and 2 bases from J; bases unmatched to any gene: 3. The germline V gene encodes CDR1 MNHNS and CDR2 SASEGT. The CDR3 protein is CASSEASGRATDTQYF. The CDR3, as DNA: TGTGCCAGCAGTGAGGCTAGCGGGAGGGCCACAGATACGCAGTATTTT.

Only a few counts were recorded for this clonotype. CDR3 DNA: TGCGCCAGCAGCCAAGAGGGTTTGATAAGGAACACTGAAGCTTTCTTT. This translates into CASSQEGLIRNTEAFF. The V call is TRBV4-3, the J call TRBJ1-1; D gene ambiguous. CDR1 LGHNA and CDR2 YSLEER come from the germline V gene. V dropped 0 bases and J dropped 1 base, with 12 bases sitting between them. CDR3 length equals 16 residues.

This clonotype was seen a handful of times. This rearrangement joins TRBV30 to TRBJ2-1, with 7 nucleotides matching TRBD1. The CDR3 runs to 15 residues. In germline, CDR1 is GTSNPN, CDR2 SVGIG (reference sequence). V gave up 1 base and J gave up 7 bases; unmatched junction bases: 10. The CDR3 is CAWSGRIATGNEQFF. In nucleotides, the CDR3 is TGTGCCTGGAGTGGAAGGATCGCGACAGGGAATGAGCAGTTCTTC.

This chain joins TRBV29-1 and TRBJ2-5; D is uncertain. This CDR3 contains 13 residues. The germline V and J ends were trimmed by 4 bases and 1 base, with 10 bases remaining between them. In germline, CDR1 is SQVTM, CDR2 ANQGSEA. CDR3 coding DNA: TGCAGCGTTGCTGTGGCCCCCCAAGAGACCCAGTACTTC. This translates into CSVAVAPQETQYF.

This clonotype was detected many times. This chain joins TRBV27 and TRBJ2-5; D assignment may be TRBD1 or TRBD2 (5 bases each). V shed 4 bases and J shed 4 bases, with 16 bases lying between them. Germline CDR1 is MNHEY and CDR2 is SMNVEV (reference sequence). This CDR3 is built from 15 residues. DNA of the CDR3: TGTGCCAGCAGTTCCCCGATAAGTGGGGGAGAGACCCAGTACTTC. Amino acids: CASSSPISGGETQYF.

The table lists this clonotype with a few counts. The J gene is TRBJ2-7, the V gene TRBV20-1; 9 bases map to TRBD1. The CDR3 runs 14 residues. Germline lookup yields CDR1 DFQATT and CDR2 SNEGSKA (reference sequence). The V gene end was trimmed by 5 bases and the J gene end by 8 bases; junction bases not matched to a gene: 13. The CDR3 DNA is TGCAGTGCTCAACTTCCGGGACAGGGTCCACAGCAGTACTTC. Translating gives CSAQLPGQGPQQYF.

The chain carries TRBV20-1 and TRBJ2-5, with D maybe TRBD2 (6 bases). V was shortened by 5 bases and J by 5 bases, with 12 bases between the two germline ends. CDR3 length equals 12 residues. CDR1 is DFQATT, CDR2 SNEGSKA, per germline (reference sequence). The CDR3 coding sequence is TGCAGTGCTCAGGAGGGCCGGGAGACCCAGTACTTC. Translating it yields CSAQEGRETQYF.

The chain has TRBV10-3 and TRBJ2-3; D tentatively reads TRBD1 or TRBD2 (6 bases each). Germline values: CDR1 ENHRY, CDR2 SYGVKD. Trimming shortened V by 3 bases and J by 4 bases, and 14 bases separated the two germline ends. The CDR3 consists of 15 residues. The CDR3 nucleotides read TGTGCCATCAGTGACAGAAGGGGGGTAGCAGATACGCAGTATTTT. Its protein is CAISDRRGVADTQYF.

This clonotype came up a few times. This chain links TRBV5-1 with TRBJ2-3; D is possibly TRBD2 (5 bases). The V end was cut by 4 bases, the J end by 5 bases, with 17 bases between. The CDR3 spans 15 residues. CDR1 and CDR2 from the germline V gene are SGHRS and YFSETQ. This chain's CDR3 is CASSIRSQGGDTQYF. The DNA of the CDR3 is TGCGCCAGCAGCATTAGATCCCAAGGAGGAGATACGCAGTATTTT.

This chain connects TRBV19 to TRBJ2-1; a possible D gene is TRBD1 (5 bases). Trimming took 10 bases from V and 1 from J, leaving 14 bases between them. The CDR3 extends over 14 amino acids. The germline V gene encodes CDR1 LNHDA and CDR2 SQIVND (reference sequence). The CDR3 DNA is TGTGCCACAGCCCCCAGGGCATCCTACAATGAGCAGTTCTTC. Protein: CATAPRASYNEQFF.

The chain is built from TRBV6-1 and TRBJ2-7; 13 bases match TRBD2. The CDR3 is 15 amino acids. The germline V gene encodes CDR1 MNHNS and CDR2 SASEGT. V was clipped by 11 bases and J by 1 base; unmatched bases: 8. The CDR3 coding sequence is TGTGCCTCACGGCAGGGACTAGCGGGATCCTACGAGCAGTACTTC. Translation gives CASRQGLAGSYEQYF.

The chain links TRBV20-1 to TRBJ2-2; a weak D match, TRBD1 (6 bases). The length of the CDR3 is 13 residues. Looked up from germline, CDR1 is DFQATT and CDR2 is SNEGSKA (reference sequence). V lost 4 bases and J 4 bases, leaving 10 bases between the germline ends. The CDR3 region is CSAKQGLTGELFF. CDR3 nucleotides: TGCAGTGCTAAACAGGGTCTCACCGGGGAGCTGTTTTTT.

In this sample, this clonotype turned up a few times. The genes are TRBV5-1 and TRBJ2-2, with D maybe TRBD1 (5 bases). Per germline, CDR1 SGHRS and CDR2 YFSETQ. This CDR3 spans 13 amino acids. V lost 5 bases and J lost 4, with 9 bases in between. The CDR3 loop reads CASRDSFTGELFF. For the CDR3, the DNA is TGCGCCAGCAGAGACAGCTTCACCGGGGAGCTGTTTTTT.

The chain has TRBV7-9 and TRBJ1-1, with D maybe TRBD1 (6 bases). The ends were cut back, 3 bases at V and 1 base at J, with 12 bases in the middle. The length of the CDR3 is 15 residues. Per the germline V gene, CDR1 is SEHNR and CDR2 is FQNEAQ (reference sequence). DNA of the CDR3: TGTGCCAGCAGCTTTAGGACAGCGAGGAACACTGAAGCTTTCTTT. Protein sequence: CASSFRTARNTEAFF.

The chain carries TRBV19 and TRBJ2-5; 9 bases match TRBD1. J lost 5 bases, V lost 5 bases, and 9 bases had no gene match. The CDR3 runs 15 residues. CDR1 is LNHDA and CDR2 is SQIVND in the germline V gene (reference sequence). CDR3 sequence (DNA): TGTGCCAGTAGTGTAGGACAGGGGACGGCGGAGACCCAGTACTTC. It translates to CASSVGQGTAETQYF. The whole variable domain, filled in from reference TRBV19 and TRBJ2-5, reads DGGITQSPKYLFRKEGQNVTLSCEQNLNHDAMYWYRQDPGQGLRLIYYSQIVNDFQKGDIAEGYSVSREKKESFPLTVTSAQKNPTAFYLCASSVGQGTAETQYFGPGTRLLVL.

This clonotype showed up just a few times. The chain joins TRBV5-4 to TRBJ2-4; D is perhaps TRBD2 (5 bases). Trimming took 1 base from V and 8 from J, leaving 7 bases between them. Germline V CDR1 and CDR2: SGHNT, YYREEE (reference sequence). The CDR3 has 12 residues. CDR3 DNA: TGTGCCAGCAGCTTGTACGGGGACATTCAGTACTTC. As protein: CASSLYGDIQYF.

This clonotype appeared a few times. This chain joins TRBV15 and TRBJ1-4; D uncertain. CDR1 and CDR2 (germline): LNHNV, YYDKDF (reference sequence). This CDR3 has 15 amino acids. V was pared by 0 bases and J by 3 bases, with 8 bases between. DNA of the CDR3: TGTGCCACCAGCAGAGATTCTTTTGCTAATGAAAAACTGTTTTTT. Its protein product is CATSRDSFANEKLFF.